This passage covers 24 T cell receptor beta chains from one sample sequenced in a study of blood T cell repertoires in COVID-19. TCRdb keeps only in-frame clones here, not all; method: immunoSEQ multiplex PCR. Among 250,000 to 300,000 clones listed, around 87% were seen once. Specimen: peripheral blood. These receptors all stem from a woman between 50 and 59 years old who had recovered from COVID-19.

The CDR3 DNA sequence: TGTGCCAGCAGCGTAGGCGTTCAAGAGACCCAGTACTTC. It codes for CASSVGVQETQYF. The chain combines TRBV11-2 with TRBJ2-5, with D unresolved. The V end lost 5 bases, the J end lost 2 bases, and 9 bases lay between the germline ends. The CDR3 has 13 residues. Germline V gene lookup returns CDR1 SGHAT and CDR2 FQNNGV.

This clone has a single count. The rearrangement links TRBV2 to TRBJ2-5; TRBD2 matches at 14 bases. With 6 bases clipped from V and 1 base from J, the junction kept 4 bases outside the gene matches. The CDR3 spans 16 residues. Germline assignment: CDR1 SNHLY and CDR2 FYNNEI. The CDR3, as DNA: TGTGCCAGCAGGCGACTAGCGGGAGGGGTCCAAGAGACCCAGTACTTC. Translation gives CASRRLAGGVQETQYF.

The V and J genes are TRBV28 and TRBJ2-1; 7 bases are shared with TRBD2. The CDR3 runs to 19 residues. The J segment lost 5 bases and the V segment lost 8 bases, leaving 24 bases of the junction unmatched. Germline assignment: CDR1 MDHEN and CDR2 SYDVKM. As DNA, the CDR3 is TGTGCCAGCTTCACGGGGGTTTGGAGCGGGAAAGATTGGGACAATGAGCAGTTCTTC. Its translation is CASFTGVWSGKDWDNEQFF. Full variable domain (rest looked up from reference TRBV28 and TRBJ2-1): DVKVTQSSRYLVKRTGEKVFLECVQDMDHENMFWYRQDPGLGLRLIYFSYDVKMKEKGDIPEGYSVSREKKERFSLILESASTNQTSMYLCASFTGVWSGKDWDNEQFFGPGTRLTVL.

The V gene is TRBV7-6, the J gene TRBJ2-7, with D perhaps TRBD2 (6 bases). The V gene's germline CDR1 is SGHVS and CDR2 FNYEAQ. V lost 0 bases to trimming and J lost 0 bases, with 9 bases between them. The CDR3 is 15 residues long. This chain's CDR3 is CASSLASGSSYEQYF. The CDR3 coding sequence is TGTGCCAGCAGCTTAGCTTCCGGGAGCTCCTACGAGCAGTACTTC.

This clone was detected once. The rearrangement links TRBV25-1 to TRBJ2-7; D perhaps matches TRBD2 (6 bases). Germline V gene lookup returns CDR1 MGHDK and CDR2 SYGVNS. The V gene lost 8 bases and the J gene lost 0 bases, with 14 bases spanning the gap. The CDR3 has 14 amino acids. The CDR3 is CASARGVNSYEQYF. The CDR3, as DNA: TGTGCCAGCGCCCGCGGGGTTAACTCCTACGAGCAGTACTTC.

The V and J genes are TRBV4-1 and TRBJ2-7; 11 nucleotides align to TRBD2. CDR3 length equals 17 residues. Germline trimming cut 8 bases from V and 1 base from J; bases unmatched to any gene: 13. Germline loops: CDR1 MGHRA, CDR2 YSYEKL. The CDR3 sequence is CASGSTAGTSGSYEQYF. CDR3 nucleotides: TGCGCCAGCGGATCAACTGCCGGGACTAGCGGATCCTACGAGCAGTACTTC.

In DNA form, the CDR3 reads TGTGCCAGCAGTTTTTCGGCAGGGTACCAGTTCTTC. Its protein product is CASSFSAGYQFF. The chain links TRBV12-3 or TRBV12-4 to TRBJ2-1; TRBD1 might be the D (5 bases). The CDR3 runs 12 residues. Trimming cost V 3 bases and J 13 bases, with 13 bases left between them.

V usage is TRBV9 and J usage is TRBJ2-2; D possibly corresponds to TRBD1 (6 bases). V lost 0 bases and J lost 3, with 12 bases in between. This CDR3 has 16 amino acids. CDR1 and CDR2 (germline): SGDLS, YYNGEE. The CDR3 DNA sequence: TGTGCCAGCAGCGTAGAGGTAGGGGGATACACCGGGGAGCTGTTTTTT. It specifies CASSVEVGGYTGELFF.

V gene TRBV5-1 combines with J gene TRBJ1-6; D not resolved. V was clipped by 2 bases and J by 4 bases, with 4 bases between them. Germline assignment: CDR1 SGHRS and CDR2 YFSETQ. This CDR3 spans 13 amino acids. This CDR3 is CASSFQYNSPLHF. The CDR3 DNA follows: TGCGCCAGCAGCTTCCAATATAATTCACCCCTCCACTTT.

CDR3: CASSPWGWTSGGITDTQYF. CDR3 DNA: TGTGCCAGCAGCCCGTGGGGTTGGACTAGCGGGGGAATCACAGATACGCAGTATTTT. V usage is TRBV7-3 and J usage is TRBJ2-3; 13 nucleotides match TRBD2. Germline V gene sequence: CDR1 SGHTA, CDR2 FQGTGA. V trimming: 5 bases; J trimming: 2 bases; junction bases outside the gene matches: 13. CDR3 size: 19 residues.

The chain links TRBV7-8 to TRBJ2-5; D perhaps matches TRBD1 (6 bases). The CDR3 totals 13 residues. The V gene's germline CDR1 is SGHVS and CDR2 FQNEAQ. V was clipped by 5 bases and J by 6 bases, with 13 bases between them. The CDR3 nucleotides read TGTGCCAGCAGCAAGGGGGACATAAAGACCCAGTACTTC. It yields the protein CASSKGDIKTQYF.

The chain recombines TRBV6-1 with TRBJ1-2, with D perhaps matching TRBD1 (6 bases). The ends were cut back, 2 bases at V and 4 bases at J, with 17 bases in the middle. Germline CDR1 reads MNHNS; CDR2 reads SASEGT. The CDR3 consists of 16 residues. The CDR3 DNA reads as TGTGCCAGCAGTGAATTGGCGGGGGCTCGGGCCTATGGCTACACCTTC. Translating gives CASSELAGARAYGYTF.

This clone was seen only once. The rearrangement links TRBV18 to TRBJ2-7; 15 positions agree with TRBD2. This CDR3 has 17 residues. Per the germline V gene, CDR1 is KGHSH and CDR2 is LQKENI. J was trimmed by 1 base and V by 1 base; bases with no gene match: 2. The CDR3 protein is CASSPRTSGRGSYEQYF. CDR3 bases: TGTGCCAGCTCACCACGGACTAGCGGGAGGGGTTCCTACGAGCAGTACTTC.

This chain joins TRBV11-3 and TRBJ1-3; D unresolved. Germline loops: CDR1 SGHNT, CDR2 YENEEA. The CDR3 totals 14 residues. Trimming pared 5 bases from V and 2 bases from J, leaving 10 bases between. CDR3 coding DNA: TGTGCCAGCAGCCTCGGGAAAGCTGGAAACACCATATATTTT. Amino acids: CASSLGKAGNTIYF.

The gene calls are TRBV5-4 and TRBJ2-1; possibly TRBD2 for D (6 bases). CDR3 size: 14 residues. Deletions cut 1 base from V and 2 bases from J, with 7 bases between. Germline V gene lookup returns CDR1 SGHNT and CDR2 YYREEE (reference sequence). The CDR3 nucleotides read TGTGCCAGCAGCTTGTGGGGGGCCTACAATGAGCAGTTCTTC. Translated, it gives CASSLWGAYNEQFF.

The chain links TRBV7-8 to TRBJ1-1; D perhaps matches TRBD1 (5 bases). Germline assignment: CDR1 SGHVS and CDR2 FQNEAQ. The germline V and J ends were trimmed by 7 bases and 3 bases, with 12 bases remaining between them. The CDR3 extends over 13 amino acids. CDR3 sequence (DNA): TGTGCCAGCACGACGGGGGGGGACACTGAAGCTTTCTTT. Its translation: CASTTGGDTEAFF.

The V gene is TRBV7-2, the J gene TRBJ1-2; a possible D gene is TRBD1 (5 bases). The CDR3 contains 15 residues. Trimming took off 1 base at V and 3 bases at J, with 12 bases between the two ends. Germline CDR1 and CDR2: SGHTA and FQGNSA. CDR3 coding DNA: TGTGCCAGCAGCTTAGATTCCCAGGGATACTATGGCTACACCTTC. It specifies CASSLDSQGYYGYTF.

The rearrangement uses TRBV19 and TRBJ1-5, with D possibly matching TRBD1 (5 bases). The CDR3 contains 18 residues. Trimming shortened V by 6 bases and J by 1 base, and 22 bases separated the two germline ends. Germline loops: CDR1 LNHDA, CDR2 SQIVND (reference sequence). The CDR3: CASSGGRRPIRSNQPQHF. The CDR3 DNA is TGTGCCAGTAGCGGGGGACGGAGACCTATTCGGAGCAATCAGCCCCAGCATTTT.

The chain carries TRBV10-3 and TRBJ2-1; a weak D match, TRBD1 (5 bases). The CDR3 sequence is 13 residues long. Germline values: CDR1 ENHRY, CDR2 SYGVKD. V shed 1 base and J shed 7 bases, with 8 bases lying between them. The CDR3 region is CAISEFRGNEQFF. CDR3 coding DNA: TGTGCCATCAGTGAGTTTAGGGGAAATGAGCAGTTCTTC.

V usage is TRBV7-3 and J usage is TRBJ2-5, with D possibly being TRBD2 (6 bases). The V gene lost 2 bases and the J gene lost 10 bases, with 14 bases spanning the gap. Germline V lookup: CDR1 SGHTA, CDR2 FQGTGA. CDR3 length equals 13 residues. The CDR3 here is CASSLVSSGVQYF. The CDR3 DNA reads TGTGCCAGCAGCTTAGTGAGCTCGGGGGTCCAGTACTTC.

This clone turned up a few times. The chain has TRBV6-2 or TRBV6-3 and TRBJ2-1; 11 bases map to TRBD2. Germline CDR1 reads MNHEY; CDR2 reads SVGEGT. V trimming: 5 bases; J trimming: 7 bases; junction bases outside the gene matches: 10. CDR3 length: 16 residues. In DNA, the CDR3 is TGTGCCAGCAGTCGAACTACTAGCGGGAGTGGTAATGAGCAGTTCTTC. Protein sequence: CASSRTTSGSGNEQFF.

Only one count was recorded for this clone. The chain has TRBV18 and TRBJ2-1, with no clear D. This CDR3 is 13 amino acids long. The germline V and J ends were trimmed by 6 bases and 5 bases, with 11 bases remaining between them. Germline CDR1 and CDR2: KGHSH and LQKENI. CDR3 nucleotide sequence: TGTGCCAGCTCCCCGGCTCTAGACAATGAGCAGTTCTTC. Translation: CASSPALDNEQFF. Looking up the rest from reference TRBV18 and TRBJ2-1 gives the full variable domain: NAGVMQNPRHLVRRRGQEARLRCSPMKGHSHVYWYRQLPEEGLKFMVYLQKENIIDESGMPKERFSAEFPKEGPSILRIQQVVRGDSAAYFCASSPALDNEQFFGPGTRLTVL.

The chain carries TRBV7-3 and TRBJ2-6; tentative D call: TRBD1 (5 bases). This CDR3 region has 15 residues. V was pared by 4 bases and J by 0 bases, with 7 bases between. CDR1 is SGHTA, CDR2 FQGTGA, per germline. The CDR3 sequence is CASSYQGSGANVLTF. The DNA for the CDR3 is TGTGCCAGCAGCTACCAGGGCTCTGGGGCCAACGTCCTGACTTTC. The complete variable domain, with remaining parts taken from reference TRBV7-3 and TRBJ2-6, reads GAGVSQTPSNKVTEKGKYVELRCDPISGHTALYWYRQSLGQGPEFLIYFQGTGAADDSGLPNDRFFAVRPEGSVSTLKIQRTERGDSAVYLCASSYQGSGANVLTFGAGSRLTVL.

V usage is TRBV2 and J usage is TRBJ1-5; 8 nucleotides agree with TRBD1. The junction had 2 bases not matched to a gene; V was cut back by 7 bases and J by 6 bases. Germline loops: CDR1 SNHLY, CDR2 FYNNEI. The CDR3 has 12 residues. The CDR3 sequence: CASTGTGQPQHF. The CDR3 DNA reads as TGTGCCAGCACAGGGACAGGTCAGCCCCAGCATTTT.